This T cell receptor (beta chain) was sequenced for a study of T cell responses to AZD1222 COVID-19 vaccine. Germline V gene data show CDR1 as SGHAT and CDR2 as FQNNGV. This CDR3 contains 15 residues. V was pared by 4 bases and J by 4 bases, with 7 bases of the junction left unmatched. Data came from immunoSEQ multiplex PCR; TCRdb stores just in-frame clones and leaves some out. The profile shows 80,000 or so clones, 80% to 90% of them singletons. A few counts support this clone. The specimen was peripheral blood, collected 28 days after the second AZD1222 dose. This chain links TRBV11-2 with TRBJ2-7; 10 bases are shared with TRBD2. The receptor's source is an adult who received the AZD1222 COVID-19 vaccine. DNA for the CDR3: TGTGCCAGCAGCTCGAAGCGGGGGGGATCGTACGAGCAGTACTTC. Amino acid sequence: CASSSKRGGSYEQYF. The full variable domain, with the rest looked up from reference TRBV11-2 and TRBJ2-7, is EAGVAQSPRYKIIEKRQSVAFWCNPISGHATLYWYQQILGQGPKLLIQFQNNGVVDDSQLPKDRFSAERLKGVDSTLKIQPAKLEDSAVYLCASSSKRGGSYEQYFGPGTRLTVT.